The present entry profiles one TCR beta chain with its context. Antigen: not known. At one end, the junction sequence differs from germline, possibly due to a read error. Using immunoSEQ multiplex PCR, the repertoire was profiled, and TCRdb retains in-frame clones only, with some absent. The sample lists 1.4 million to 1.5 million clones; 95% to 97% were seen once. Researchers partitioned CD4+ cells into CD45RA+ naive and CD45RA-negative memory subsets. CDR3 length equals 13 residues. The germline CDR1 and CDR2 sequences are MGHRA and YSYEKL. This specimen belongs to a study of shared clonotypes between healthy human individuals. Study information: The cohort had two women and a few men, ages 18 to 49. Three CD4 naive, three CD4 memory, two CD8 naive and one CD8 memory plate were used per donor. Study-wide points: Several donors held about 4.6% of naive CD4 clonotypes in common.

The chain is built from TRBV4-1 and TRBJ1-2; perhaps TRBD1 as D (6 bases). This clonotype originated in a man younger than 40 in good health. Sequencing input: naive CD4+ T cells sorted from blood. Specified subset: CD45RA+ positively selected. The CDR3 region is CASSPTFTGHSFF. CDR3 DNA sequence: TGCGCCAGCAGCCCGACGTTTACAGGGCACAGCTTCTTC.